The clone carrying this TCR beta chain was detected once. Antigen unknown. The data were taken from a study of cytomegalovirus exposure and HLA in healthy donors. Study context: As released early, the data held about 85 million unique TCRs from HLA-typed donors.

Study observations and caveats: Among donors in an Asian-associated ancestry cluster, a later analysis reportedly found fewer N-insertions than the roughly 610-donor mean.

Germline trimming cut 4 bases from V and 4 bases from J; bases unmatched to any gene: 7. There are 15 residues in the CDR3. The germline gives CDR1 GTSNPN, CDR2 SVGIG (reference sequence). Vbeta (60) and Jbeta (13) primers were used in the PCR. Repertoires were generated with immunoSEQ multiplex PCR, while TCRdb's copy carries only in-frame clones and drops some. In the table there are fewer than 200,000 clones, approximately 80% of which are singletons. Sequenced sample: PBMCs. The origin of this receptor is a woman younger than 35 in good health and CMV-seronegative. The V gene is TRBV30, the J gene TRBJ2-3, with 11 bases matching TRBD2. In nucleotides, the CDR3 is TGTGCCTGGATTAGCGGGAGGGCCGGAGCAGATACGCAGTATTTT. It translates to CAWISGRAGADTQYF. Full variable domain (missing parts from reference TRBV30 and TRBJ2-3): SQTIHQWPATLVQPVGSPLSLECTVEGTSNPNLYWYRQAAGRGLQLLFYSVGIGQISSEVPQNLSASRPQDRQFILSSKKLLLSDSGFYLCAWISGRAGADTQYFGPGTRLTVL.